One sample yielded the 13 T cell receptor beta chains listed below, sequenced in a study of T-cell reconstitution after alpha-beta-depleted transplantation in children (dated by TCRdb to 2016 to 2018). Library method: PCR. Sequenced on an Illumina HiSeq 2500. TCR libraries were prepared with molecular barcoding, using unique molecular identifiers to normalize TCRbeta repertoire quantification. TCRdb passed the public sequencing reads through fastp at Q25 and MiXCR, retaining productive beta sequences. Every CDR3 protein is listed once, alongside the most common genes and DNA of its rows. The sample data list 500,000 or so distinct CDR3 sequences, and 32% of these were observed just once. The top ten constitute less than 2.5% of the sample. The sample in question was PBMCs from the stem cell graft donor, obtained from the stem cell graft. Receptors originate from a human donor who donated a stem cell graft to a child with aplastic anemia.

The genes are TRBV29-1 and TRBJ2-1; the D gene could be TRBD1 or TRBD2 (5 bases each). This CDR3 contains 16 residues. V shed 0 bases and J shed 0 bases, with 12 bases lying between them. Germline CDR1 and CDR2: SQVTM and ANQGSEA. CDR3 bases: TGCAGCGTTGAAGATCGGTCAGGGAGCTCCTACAATGAGCAGTTCTTC. Translation: CSVEDRSGSSYNEQFF.

By proportion, this clonotype is medium-sized (0.01 to 0.1%). The rearrangement joins TRBV7-6 to TRBJ1-3; no reliable D call. This CDR3 is built from 15 residues. V was pared by 6 bases and J by 4 bases, with 16 bases between. The germline CDR1 and CDR2 sequences are SGHVS and FNYEAQ. Here the CDR3 reads CASSRGGGVGNTIYF. As DNA, the CDR3 is TGTGCCAGCAGTCGTGGCGGCGGCGTGGGAAACACCATATATTTT.

This clonotype was seen only a few times. The rearrangement uses TRBV12-3 or TRBV12-4 and TRBJ2-3, with D unclear. V dropped 8 bases and J dropped 0 bases, with 15 bases sitting between them. The CDR3 spans 15 residues. The CDR3 DNA is TGTGCCAGCTCTTGGGCAGAGTCTAGCACAGATACGCAGTATTTT. As protein: CASSWAESSTDTQYF.

The chain uses TRBV1 and TRBJ2-5; TRBD2, the table's D call, lacks a check against the DNA. TRBV1 is deemed a pseudogene. CDR3 length: 16 residues. The DNA of the CDR3 is TGCACCAGCAGCCGACTACCGCTAGCCGCCCAAGAGACCCAGTACTTC. Its protein is CTSSRLPLAAQETQYF.

This clonotype appeared a few times. The chain is built from TRBV7-9 and TRBJ2-1; 10 nucleotides align to TRBD1. The ends lost 3 bases at V and 4 bases at J; junction bases unmatched: 6. The CDR3 runs 16 residues. The germline V gene encodes CDR1 SEHNR and CDR2 FQNEAQ (reference sequence). In DNA, the CDR3 is TGTGCCAGCAGCTTGGGCCGACAGGGGGCATACAATGAGCAGTTCTTC. Its protein product is CASSLGRQGAYNEQFF.

A few counts support this clonotype. V gene TRBV24-1 combines with J gene TRBJ2-1; maybe TRBD2 (5 bases). This CDR3 comprises 17 residues. CDR1 and CDR2 from the germline V gene are KGHDR and SFDVKD. Trimming cost V 3 bases and J 0 bases, with 14 bases left between them. The CDR3 spells CATSDPLERISYNEQFF. The CDR3 coding sequence is TGTGCCACCAGTGATCCATTAGAGCGGATCTCCTACAATGAGCAGTTCTTC.

The rearrangement joins TRBV6-5 to TRBJ2-5; D tentatively reads TRBD1 or TRBD2 (6 bases each). This CDR3 region has 14 residues. Germline V gene lookup returns CDR1 MNHEY and CDR2 SVGAGI. V shed 3 bases and J shed 2 bases, with 10 bases lying between them. CDR3 bases: TGTGCCAGCAGTTATAGGGGGGTTCAAGAGACCCAGTACTTC. It translates to CASSYRGVQETQYF.

This clonotype was seen a handful of times. V usage is TRBV20-1 and J usage is TRBJ1-2, with 10 bases that match TRBD1. Germline V gene sequence: CDR1 DFQATT, CDR2 SNEGSKA (reference sequence). The ends lost 0 bases at V and 8 bases at J; junction bases unmatched: 9. The CDR3 is made up of 15 amino acids. The DNA for the CDR3 is TGCAGTGCTAGAGAAGGTGGACAGGGGGTAGGAGGCTACACCTTC. Translating it yields CSAREGGQGVGGYTF.

This clonotype was recorded a few times. V and J are TRBV20-1 and TRBJ1-2; D not certain. The CDR3 is made up of 14 amino acids. V was clipped by 1 base and J by 3 bases, with 12 bases between them. Per germline, CDR1 DFQATT and CDR2 SNEGSKA (reference sequence). The CDR3 nucleotides read TGCAGTGCTAGAGCCAAGGAAAGGGACTATGGCTACACCTTC. Encoded protein: CSARAKERDYGYTF.

The chain recombines TRBV19 with TRBJ2-1, with 7 nucleotides matching TRBD2. J was trimmed by 4 bases and V by 1 base; bases with no gene match: 4. The CDR3 runs to 15 residues. The germline V gene has CDR1 LNHDA and CDR2 SQIVND (reference sequence). The CDR3 bases are TGTGCCAGTAGTATAGCCAGCGGGAAATACAATGAGCAGTTCTTC. Translating gives CASSIASGKYNEQFF.

The V gene is TRBV7-2, the J gene TRBJ2-7, with a weak D call TRBD1 (5 bases). The CDR3 is made up of 15 amino acids. V was pared by 1 base and J by 1 base, with 11 bases between. CDR1 SGHTA and CDR2 FQGNSA come from the germline V gene. The CDR3 region is CASSLDPAGSYEQYF. The CDR3 bases are TGTGCCAGCAGCTTAGACCCGGCAGGGTCCTACGAGCAGTACTTC.

The genes are TRBV7-6 and TRBJ2-7; 8 bases are a match to TRBD2. CDR1 SGHVS and CDR2 FNYEAQ come from the germline V gene. The J segment lost 0 bases and the V segment lost 7 bases, leaving 23 bases of the junction unmatched. This CDR3 contains 20 residues. CDR3 region: CASIHHEGLAGNFSSYEQYV. Here the CDR3 DNA reads TGTGCCAGCATCCATCACGAGGGGCTAGCGGGTAATTTTAGCTCCTACGAGCAGTACGTC.

The chain employs TRBV11-3 and TRBJ2-1, with 8 bases identical to TRBD2. The CDR3 runs 16 residues. V shed 4 bases and J 5 bases; nucleotides not matched to a gene: 10. The germline gives CDR1 SGHNT, CDR2 YENEEA. CDR3 protein: CASSSEAGARHNEQFF. CDR3 bases: TGTGCCAGCAGCTCTGAAGCGGGAGCCAGGCACAATGAGCAGTTCTTC. The complete variable domain, with remaining parts taken from reference TRBV11-3 and TRBJ2-1, reads EAGVVQSPRYKIIEKKQPVAFWCNPISGHNTLYWYLQNLGQGPELLIRYENEEAVDDSQLPKDRFSAERLKGVDSTLKIQPAELGDSAVYLCASSSEAGARHNEQFFGPGTRLTVL.